This entry is about one T cell receptor beta chain. A sample-barcoded 5' primer and a J-beta primer mix were used in a second PCR of roughly 6 to 11 cycles. Tagging of each cDNA molecule was performed by a template-switch adaptor with 12 random nucleotides. MiXCR was run by TCRdb on the 5' RACE reads, yielding one entry per CDR3 protein. This sample yields around 690,000 distinct CDR3 sequences, of which roughly three fifths are seen a single time; approximately 37% belongs to the top ten. These data originate in a study of blood T cells in healthy people across ages. The ends were cut back, 3 bases at V and 2 bases at J, with 12 bases in the middle. CDR3 length equals 14 residues. CDR1 and CDR2 from the germline V gene are DFQATT and SNEGSKA (reference sequence).

Specimen: blood. This TCR derives from a man in his fifties or sixties in good health. The chain joins TRBV20-1 to TRBJ2-3; D remains unclear. CDR3 bases: TGCAGTGCTAGGTTCTCGCAGCACACAGATACGCAGTATTTT. Translation: CSARFSQHTDTQYF.